The TCR beta chain under discussion was sequenced for a study of OX40 agonist ivuxolimab in advanced cancers. Researchers took blood at baseline, on cycle 4 day 1, and on cycle 7 day 1. Trimming took off 5 bases at V and 2 bases at J, with 15 bases between the two ends. This CDR3 spans 16 amino acids. CDR1 and CDR2 (germline): SEHNR, FQNEAQ (reference sequence). Libraries were prepared by immunoSEQ multiplex PCR; TCRdb keeps only in-frame clonotypes and omits some of them. The sample lists 63,000 or so clones; about 90% were seen once. The sample here was CD4+ or CD8+ T cells sorted from blood, taken in a trial of the OX40 agonist ivuxolimab. The TCR originated in an adult with an advanced solid tumor such as melanoma, head and neck, liver or kidney cancer. This chain joins TRBV7-9 and TRBJ1-4; the D is unclear. DNA of the CDR3: TGTGCCAGCAGCGGTACTGTGGGCGGGACTAATGAAAAACTGTTTTTT. This translates into CASSGTVGGTNEKLFF.